This T cell receptor beta chain was observed in a study of OX40 agonist ivuxolimab in advanced cancers. The overall study: Clinicians treated patients with ivuxolimab, an agonistic anti-OX40 (CD134) antibody.

Repertoires were generated with immunoSEQ multiplex PCR, while TCRdb's copy carries only in-frame clones and drops some. Here the sample spans 20,000 to 25,000 clones, 73% being singletons. Trimming removed 1 base at V and 4 bases at J, with 2 bases between. Germline values: CDR1 SGHAT, CDR2 FQNNGV. The CDR3 sequence is 12 residues long. The clonotype originates from an adult with an advanced solid tumor such as melanoma, head and neck, liver or kidney cancer. The chain couples TRBV11-2 to TRBJ1-3; no reliable D call. The material sequenced was CD4+ or CD8+ T cells sorted from blood, taken in a trial of the OX40 agonist ivuxolimab. DNA of the CDR3: TGTGCCAGCAGCTTAGGGGGAAACACCATATATTTT. Translation: CASSLGGNTIYF.